The 29 T cell receptor beta chains listed next were all sequenced from one sample in a study of beta chain features in type 1 diabetes. All of the isolated RNA was reverse transcribed, so expressed TCRB transcripts were sequenced. Sequencing was performed with immunoSEQ multiplex PCR; in TCRdb, only in-frame clones are kept and a portion is missing. The sample lists roughly 150,000 clones, 11% occurring once. Sequencing input: central memory CD4+ T cells from blood. The receptors originated from a young man in good health.

The chain employs TRBV11-2 and TRBJ2-1, with 11 bases lining up with TRBD2. Germline CDR1 SGHAT, CDR2 FQNNGV. The CDR3 covers 15 residues. V shed 2 bases and J 7 bases; nucleotides not matched to a gene: 4. Here the CDR3 DNA reads TGTGCCAGCAGCTTAACTAGCGGGAGCGCGAATGAGCAGTTCTTC. Translating gives CASSLTSGSANEQFF.

This clone was observed a few times. The chain couples TRBV6-1 to TRBJ1-2; D is uncertain. The CDR3 contains 14 residues. V lost 1 base to trimming and J lost 4 bases, with 10 bases between them. Looked up from germline, CDR1 is MNHNS and CDR2 is SASEGT. CDR3 region: CASSEDKSTYGYTF. The CDR3 nucleotides are TGTGCCAGCAGTGAAGATAAGAGTACCTATGGCTACACCTTC.

The chain carries TRBV29-1 and TRBJ1-1; D is ambiguous. CDR3 size: 12 residues. Trimming took 6 bases from V and 0 from J, leaving 8 bases between them. Germline V lookup: CDR1 SQVTM, CDR2 ANQGSEA. The CDR3: CSVHGMNTEAFF. The CDR3 region has the DNA TGCAGCGTGCATGGGATGAACACTGAAGCTTTCTTT.

This clone has only a few counts. The chain is built from TRBV5-5 and TRBJ1-2; D may be TRBD1 (6 bases). Germline loops: CDR1 SGHKS, CDR2 YYEKEE (reference sequence). CDR3 size: 15 residues. V shed 4 bases and J shed 3 bases, with 16 bases lying between them. The CDR3 here is CASSLTGGGDYGYTF. The DNA for the CDR3 is TGTGCCAGCAGCCTGACAGGAGGTGGTGACTATGGCTACACCTTC.

The rearrangement links TRBV27 to TRBJ1-2, with D tentatively TRBD1 (5 bases). V dropped 0 bases and J dropped 7 bases, with 9 bases sitting between them. Germline V gene sequence: CDR1 MNHEY, CDR2 SMNVEV (reference sequence). The CDR3 loop spans 13 amino acids. CDR3 in amino acids: CASSLSGVGGYTF. CDR3 bases: TGTGCCAGCAGTTTATCAGGGGTGGGTGGCTACACCTTC.

As for this clone: Other DNA sequences within the sample encode an identical CDR3. The CDR3 DNA is TGTGCCAGCTCACCATCTAGCACAGATACGCAGTATTTT. Residues: CASSPSSTDTQYF. The chain has TRBV18 and TRBJ2-3; D gene uncertain. In germline, CDR1 is KGHSH, CDR2 LQKENI. Deletions cut 2 bases from V and 0 bases from J, with 3 bases between. The CDR3 length is 13 residues. Looking up the rest from reference TRBV18 and TRBJ2-3 gives the full variable domain: NAGVMQNPRHLVRRRGQEARLRCSPMKGHSHVYWYRQLPEEGLKFMVYLQKENIIDESGMPKERFSAEFPKEGPSILRIQQVVRGDSAAYFCASSPSSTDTQYFGPGTRLTVL.

This clone was observed a handful of times. The chain carries TRBV5-8 and TRBJ2-6; D gene ambiguous. V dropped 1 base and J dropped 1 base, with 9 bases sitting between them. CDR3 length: 16 amino acids. Germline CDR1 reads SGHTS; CDR2 reads YDEGEE. The CDR3 loop is CASSLNLKSGANVLTF. The DNA for the CDR3 is TGTGCCAGCAGCTTGAACCTAAAATCTGGGGCCAACGTCCTGACTTTC.

The chain's CDR3 is CASSYKGGGNQPQHF. DNA for the CDR3: TGTGCCAGCAGTTACAAGGGGGGAGGGAATCAGCCCCAGCATTTT. V is TRBV6-5 and J is TRBJ1-5; perhaps TRBD1 as D (6 bases). V was shortened by 2 bases and J by 4 bases, with 12 bases between the two germline ends. Germline V gives CDR1 MNHEY, CDR2 SVGAGI. This CDR3 spans 15 amino acids.

The chain employs TRBV2 and TRBJ2-1; 10 nucleotides align to TRBD2. CDR1 is SNHLY and CDR2 is FYNNEI in the germline V gene. The CDR3 is made up of 14 amino acids. V shed 7 bases, J shed 9 bases, and the junction held 9 bases outside the gene matches. The CDR3 region has the DNA TGTGCCAGCATGCGGGCTAGCGGGGGAGGTGAGCAGTTCTTC. It is translated as CASMRASGGGEQFF.

The chain employs TRBV28 and TRBJ2-5; the D is unclear. CDR1 and CDR2 from the germline V gene are MDHEN and SYDVKM. The CDR3 spans 12 residues. Trimming pared 1 base from V and 7 bases from J, leaving 7 bases between. The CDR3 loop is CASSLSGGTQYF. CDR3 bases: TGTGCCAGCAGTTTATCGGGCGGGACCCAGTACTTC.

The J gene is TRBJ1-1, the V gene TRBV9; 9 bases fit TRBD1. The CDR3 spans 15 residues. V gave up 4 bases and J gave up 4 bases; unmatched junction bases: 8. Germline CDR1 is SGDLS and CDR2 is YYNGEE. The CDR3 DNA reads TGTGCCAGCAGCCCTCACGGACAGGGGTTCACTGAAGCTTTCTTT. This translates into CASSPHGQGFTEAFF.

This clone was seen repeatedly, ten times or more. V is TRBV7-8 and J is TRBJ2-1; TRBD1 matches 7 bases. Germline CDR1 is SGHVS and CDR2 is FQNEAQ. With V trimmed by 4 bases and J by 0 bases, 3 bases remained unmatched. This CDR3 has 15 amino acids. The CDR3 sequence is CASSSGQSSYNEQFF. The CDR3 DNA is TGTGCCAGCAGCTCGGGACAGAGCTCCTACAATGAGCAGTTCTTC.

V gene TRBV13 combines with J gene TRBJ2-2; D possibly corresponds to TRBD1 (6 bases). The CDR3 covers 15 residues. V dropped 6 bases and J dropped 0 bases, with 11 bases sitting between them. The germline V gene has CDR1 PRHDT and CDR2 FYEKMQ (reference sequence). The CDR3 coding sequence is TGTGCCAGCAGTTTGGGGACACCGAACACCGGGGAGCTGTTTTTT. As protein: CASSLGTPNTGELFF.

The V gene is TRBV11-1, the J gene TRBJ1-1; no firm D call. This CDR3 comprises 13 residues. Trimming stripped 3 bases from V and 1 base from J, with 6 bases between. Germline assignment: CDR1 SGHAT and CDR2 FQDESV (reference sequence). CDR3 nucleotide sequence: TGTGCCAGCAGCTTCAGCCAGAACACTGAAGCTTTCTTT. Protein product: CASSFSQNTEAFF.

This sequence joins TRBV5-6 and TRBJ1-5, with D possibly being TRBD1 (5 bases). CDR1 is SGHDT, CDR2 YYEEEE, per germline. The CDR3 length is 14 residues. The ends were cut back, 4 bases at V and 11 bases at J, with 19 bases in the middle. The CDR3 DNA reads TGTGCCAGCAGCCTCGGGACGGTCCTAGGATCCCAGCATTTT. Amino acid sequence: CASSLGTVLGSQHF.

J is TRBJ2-1 and V is TRBV15; TRBD2 might be the D (7 bases). The CDR3 totals 16 residues. Trimming stripped 0 bases from V and 8 bases from J, with 17 bases between. Germline V gene sequence: CDR1 LNHNV, CDR2 YYDKDF (reference sequence). CDR3 DNA: TGTGCCACCAGCAGAGAGGCGGCGGGGGCGGTCCATGAGCAGTTCTTC. Its protein product is CATSREAAGAVHEQFF. Supplemented by reference TRBV15 and TRBJ2-1, the full variable domain reads DAMVIQNPRYQVTQFGKPVTLSCSQTLNHNVMYWYQQKSSQAPKLLFHYYDKDFNNEADTPDNFQSRRPNTSFCFLDIRSPGLGDTAMYLCATSREAAGAVHEQFFGPGTRLTVL.

Only a few counts were recorded for this clone. The DNA for the CDR3 is TGTGCCAGCAGCGTAAAGGGTAACACTGAAGCTTTCTTT. Translating it yields CASSVKGNTEAFF. The chain is built from TRBV9 and TRBJ1-1; D remains unclear. CDR3 length equals 13 residues. Germline V CDR1 and CDR2: SGDLS, YYNGEE. V was clipped by 1 base and J by 2 bases, with 6 bases between them.

This clone has just a few counts. The rearrangement uses TRBV7-6 and TRBJ1-4; D gene ambiguous. Per germline, CDR1 SGHVS and CDR2 FNYEAQ. With 5 bases removed from V and 0 bases from J, the gap between germline ends came to 13 bases. CDR3 length: 16 residues. The CDR3 is CASSRQSGATNEKLFF. For the CDR3, the DNA is TGTGCCAGCAGCCGTCAATCAGGAGCAACTAATGAAAAACTGTTTTTT.

This clone was observed at least ten times. The CDR3 DNA sequence: TGTGCCAGTCAGCGCGGCAGGAGCTCCTACAATGAGCAGTTCTTC. This gives the protein CASQRGRSSYNEQFF. The chain recombines TRBV2 with TRBJ2-1; D not certain. Germline V gene data show CDR1 as SNHLY and CDR2 as FYNNEI. V shed 9 bases and J shed 0 bases, with 15 bases lying between them. The CDR3 has 15 residues.

This clone has only a few counts. The rearrangement joins TRBV5-1 to TRBJ2-6, with a possible D match to TRBD2 (6 bases). This CDR3 is built from 17 residues. V was cut by 4 bases and J by 0 bases, with 14 bases left in between. The germline V gene has CDR1 SGHRS and CDR2 YFSETQ. CDR3 amino acids: CASSQSGGNSGANVLTF. CDR3 nucleotides: TGCGCCAGCAGCCAGTCCGGGGGAAACTCTGGGGCCAACGTCCTGACTTTC.

This clone was counted a few times. The chain couples TRBV25-1 to TRBJ2-1; D is tentatively TRBD1 or TRBD2 (5 bases each). The CDR3 length is 14 residues. Trimming removed 7 bases at V and 1 base at J, with 11 bases between. CDR1 is MGHDK and CDR2 is SYGVNS in the germline V gene. CDR3 residues: CASIGELSYNEQFF. The CDR3 DNA follows: TGTGCCAGCATAGGGGAGTTGTCCTACAATGAGCAGTTCTTC.

Comments on this clone: The same CDR3 is also encoded by other DNA sequences in this sample. The chain recombines TRBV4-3 with TRBJ1-2; D possibly corresponds to TRBD1 (5 bases). Germline CDR1 LGHNA, CDR2 YSLEER. The CDR3 has 11 amino acids. Trimming stripped 5 bases from V and 4 bases from J, with 5 bases between. Written as DNA, the CDR3 is TGCGCCAGCAGCAGGGGCTATGGCTACACCTTC. Protein product: CASSRGYGYTF.

There are a few counts of this clone. The chain is built from TRBV28 and TRBJ2-7; 7 bases are a match to TRBD2. The CDR3 is 14 amino acids. V trimming: 6 bases; J trimming: 1 base; junction bases outside the gene matches: 6. Germline V lookup: CDR1 MDHEN, CDR2 SYDVKM. The CDR3 DNA follows: TGTGCCAGCAGCCTGACGGGAGGATCCTACGAGCAGTACTTC. Translated: CASSLTGGSYEQYF.

In this sample, this clone turned up a few times. The rearrangement uses TRBV28 and TRBJ1-6, with D possibly being TRBD1 (6 bases). Trimming left V 8 bases short and J 7 bases short, with 18 bases between. The V gene's germline CDR1 is MDHEN and CDR2 SYDVKM. The CDR3 consists of 15 residues. In nucleotides, the CDR3 is TGTGCCAGCGCTTTGGCGGGACAAATAAATTCACCCCTCCACTTT. Protein product: CASALAGQINSPLHF.

The chain joins TRBV14 to TRBJ2-3; no firm D call. Germline V gives CDR1 SGHDN, CDR2 FVKESK. The CDR3 is 16 amino acids. The V and J ends lost 0 bases and 1 base respectively, with 11 bases between them. As DNA, the CDR3 is TGTGCCAGCAGCCAAGAGTCTAGTGTACGCACAGATACGCAGTATTTT. Protein sequence: CASSQESSVRTDTQYF. The full variable domain, completed using reference TRBV14 and TRBJ2-3, is EAGVTQFPSHSVIEKGQTVTLRCDPISGHDNLYWYRRVMGKEIKFLLHFVKESKQDESGMPNNRFLAERTGGTYSTLKVQPAELEDSGVYFCASSQESSVRTDTQYFGPGTRLTVL.

The J gene is TRBJ1-1, the V gene TRBV29-1, with 9 bases fitting TRBD1. V dropped 7 bases and J dropped 0; count of bases not matched to a gene: 6. Looked up from germline, CDR1 is SQVTM and CDR2 is ANQGSEA. The CDR3 is 14 residues long. The CDR3 region has the DNA TGCAGCGCAAAACAGGGGGCGATGAACACTGAAGCTTTCTTT. Protein: CSAKQGAMNTEAFF.

This clone was detected many times. The chain uses TRBV10-3 and TRBJ2-7; 8 bases match TRBD1. J lost 7 bases, V lost 8 bases, and 10 bases had no gene match. The germline CDR1 and CDR2 sequences are ENHRY and SYGVKD. CDR3 size: 13 residues. The CDR3 loop reads CAILHQGAREQYF. DNA of the CDR3: TGTGCCATCCTCCACCAGGGGGCTCGGGAGCAGTACTTC.

The rearrangement links TRBV28 to TRBJ2-7; D remains ambiguous. Trimming shortened V by 5 bases and J by 6 bases, and 11 bases separated the two germline ends. This CDR3 region has 12 residues. Germline V CDR1 and CDR2: MDHEN, SYDVKM. CDR3 in DNA: TGTGCCAGCAGTGTCCCCCCCTCCGAGCAGTACTTC. It is translated as CASSVPPSEQYF.

The chain carries TRBV28 and TRBJ1-1; 7 bases match TRBD1. J gave up 3 bases and V 7 bases, and 2 bases lay outside the gene matches. Germline V gene lookup returns CDR1 MDHEN and CDR2 SYDVKM. The CDR3 length is 12 residues. CDR3 in amino acids: CASKDRYTEAFF. In DNA, the CDR3 is TGTGCCAGCAAGGACAGGTACACTGAAGCTTTCTTT. The variable domain in full, completed from reference TRBV28 and TRBJ1-1, reads DVKVTQSSRYLVKRTGEKVFLECVQDMDHENMFWYRQDPGLGLRLIYFSYDVKMKEKGDIPEGYSVSREKKERFSLILESASTNQTSMYLCASKDRYTEAFFGQGTRLTVV.